This entry lists 18 T cell receptor beta chains sequenced from one sample in a study of EBV T-cell therapy then PD-1 blockade in nasopharyngeal carcinoma. Generated by immunoSEQ multiplex PCR, the TCRdb table keeps only in-frame clones and is missing some. The sample gives some 19,000 clones, approximately 88% of which show up once; roughly 30% is in the top ten. Their antigen targets remain unknown. Stated treatment: AdE1-LMPpoly-expanded autologous EBV-specific T-cell therapy followed by anti-PD-1 nivolumab. The sequenced sample was CD8+ T cells from blood, obtained at day 33 from a patient whose treatment included autologous EBV-specific T cells and nivolumab. Receptor source: a man in his forties with nasopharyngeal carcinoma.

V is TRBV5-6 and J is TRBJ2-2; D possibly matches TRBD1 or TRBD2 (5 bases each). The V and J ends lost 4 bases and 6 bases respectively, with 13 bases between them. Germline CDR1 is SGHDT and CDR2 is YYEEEE. This CDR3 spans 14 amino acids. This CDR3 is CASSGGLAPGELFF. In nucleotides, the CDR3 is TGTGCCAGCAGCGGGGGATTGGCACCCGGGGAGCTGTTTTTT.

V is TRBV14 and J is TRBJ2-3, with TRBD1 matching 9 bases. V gave up 7 bases and J gave up 4 bases; unmatched junction bases: 9. The germline V gene encodes CDR1 SGHDN and CDR2 FVKESK. The CDR3 runs 15 residues. The CDR3 DNA follows: TGTGCCAGCACTCGACAGGGGGAGGGCTCAGATACGCAGTATTTT. It codes for CASTRQGEGSDTQYF.

This clone occurred many times. CDR3 amino acids: CASSVEFGDSGANVLTF. CDR3 DNA sequence: TGTGCCAGCAGCGTAGAGTTCGGAGACTCTGGGGCCAACGTCCTGACTTTC. The V gene is TRBV9, the J gene TRBJ2-6; D uncertain. The germline gives CDR1 SGDLS, CDR2 YYNGEE. The CDR3 has 17 amino acids. Trimming removed 0 bases at V and 0 bases at J, with 10 bases between.

V usage is TRBV7-9 and J usage is TRBJ2-4; D gene unclear. This CDR3 region has 17 residues. The germline gives CDR1 SEHNR, CDR2 FQNEAQ (reference sequence). The V and J ends lost 5 bases and 1 base respectively, with 18 bases between them. Here the CDR3 reads CASSGLNRLSAKNIQYF. The CDR3 coding sequence is TGTGCCAGCAGCGGTTTGAACCGTTTGTCCGCCAAAAACATTCAGTACTTC.

J is TRBJ2-1 and V is TRBV9; the match to TRBD2 covers 8 bases. V trimming: 0 bases; J trimming: 0 bases; junction bases outside the gene matches: 14. The CDR3 is 20 amino acids. Germline V gene sequence: CDR1 SGDLS, CDR2 YYNGEE. DNA for the CDR3: TGTGCCAGCAGCGTAGCGGGGCGGGGGGTACTTAGGAGCTCCTACAATGAGCAGTTCTTC. It yields the protein CASSVAGRGVLRSSYNEQFF.

V and J are TRBV9 and TRBJ2-3, with 10 bases aligning to TRBD2. The CDR3 is made up of 17 amino acids. The germline gives CDR1 SGDLS, CDR2 YYNGEE. The J segment lost 0 bases and the V segment lost 4 bases, leaving 8 bases of the junction unmatched. The CDR3 sequence is CASSNPGLAISTDTQYF. In DNA form, the CDR3 reads TGTGCCAGCAGCAACCCGGGACTAGCGATCAGCACAGATACGCAGTATTTT.

The rearrangement uses TRBV7-2 and TRBJ1-5; possibly TRBD1 for D (5 bases). Germline CDR1 is SGHTA and CDR2 is FQGNSA. The V end lost 0 bases, the J end lost 3 bases, and 12 bases lay between the germline ends. CDR3 size: 16 residues. In DNA form, the CDR3 reads TGTGCCAGCAGCTTAGCGCCTGGGACTGACAATCAGCCCCAGCATTTT. Translating gives CASSLAPGTDNQPQHF.

V is TRBV29-1 and J is TRBJ2-7, with 7 bases identical to TRBD1. The CDR3 runs to 15 residues. The germline V gene has CDR1 SQVTM and CDR2 ANQGSEA. V shed 0 bases, J shed 0 bases, and the junction held 5 bases outside the gene matches. CDR3 DNA sequence: TGCAGCGTTGAAGATCAACAGGGGAGCTCCTACGAGCAGTACTTC. This translates into CSVEDQQGSSYEQYF.

The rearrangement uses TRBV27 and TRBJ2-7, with D unresolved. The CDR3 loop spans 13 amino acids. Trimming shortened V by 7 bases and J by 4 bases, and 14 bases separated the two germline ends. Germline V gene data show CDR1 as MNHEY and CDR2 as SMNVEV (reference sequence). The chain's CDR3 is CASIRAGSYEQYF. DNA for the CDR3: TGTGCCAGCATCCGGGCAGGATCGTACGAGCAGTACTTC.

This clone was seen only a few times. V gene TRBV7-9 combines with J gene TRBJ1-6; D is undetermined. This CDR3 has 16 amino acids. Deletions cut 4 bases from V and 7 bases from J, with 17 bases between. From germline, CDR1 is SEHNR and CDR2 FQNEAQ (reference sequence). This CDR3 is CASSSAGALGNSPLHF. For the CDR3, the DNA is TGTGCCAGCAGCTCGGCTGGTGCCCTGGGGAATTCACCCCTCCACTTT.

The chain recombines TRBV4-3 with TRBJ2-3, with 8 nucleotides matching TRBD2. The CDR3 runs 15 residues. V was clipped by 3 bases and J by 7 bases; unmatched bases: 9. The germline gives CDR1 LGHNA, CDR2 YSLEER. In DNA form, the CDR3 reads TGCGCCAGCAGCCATCAAGCGGGGGATCAAAATACGCAGTATTTT. Its translation is CASSHQAGDQNTQYF.

This clone has just a few counts. This chain joins TRBV2 and TRBJ2-1; no firm D call. V dropped 6 bases and J dropped 8 bases, with 8 bases sitting between them. The CDR3 covers 11 residues. Germline V gene sequence: CDR1 SNHLY, CDR2 FYNNEI. This CDR3 reads CASRSLDEQFF. The CDR3 nucleotides read TGTGCCAGCAGGTCTTTGGATGAGCAGTTCTTC.

This clone showed up just once. The chain employs TRBV9 and TRBJ2-2, with a weak D call TRBD2 (6 bases). Germline V gives CDR1 SGDLS, CDR2 YYNGEE. The CDR3 spans 14 residues. The V end lost 4 bases, the J end lost 6 bases, and 13 bases lay between the germline ends. The CDR3 DNA reads TGTGCCAGCAGCCTTGGAGGGAAGGCCGGGGAGCTGTTTTTT. It encodes CASSLGGKAGELFF.

V gene TRBV4-3 combines with J gene TRBJ2-2; maybe TRBD1 (6 bases). This CDR3 contains 18 residues. The germline V gene encodes CDR1 LGHNA and CDR2 YSLEER. Trimming took off 1 base at V and 4 bases at J, with 19 bases between the two ends. CDR3 nucleotide sequence: TGCGCCAGCAGCCAAGTCGAAACAGGGACGGGAACCACCGGGGAGCTGTTTTTT. Translating gives CASSQVETGTGTTGELFF.

The chain is built from TRBV5-6 and TRBJ2-7, with TRBD1 as a possible D gene (7 bases). Germline V gene lookup returns CDR1 SGHDT and CDR2 YYEEEE. Trimming stripped 0 bases from V and 4 bases from J, with 11 bases between. CDR3 length equals 14 residues. CDR3 loop: CASSLDRGGYEQYF. CDR3 DNA: TGTGCCAGCAGCTTGGACAGGGGAGGTTACGAGCAGTACTTC.

The rearrangement uses TRBV5-4 and TRBJ1-1, with D tentatively TRBD1 (5 bases). The germline CDR1 and CDR2 sequences are SGHNT and YYREEE (reference sequence). Trimming cost V 7 bases and J 5 bases, with 15 bases left between them. The CDR3 is 13 residues long. CDR3 region: CASSCRGWTEAFF. CDR3 in DNA: TGTGCCAGCTCGTGCCGGGGGTGGACTGAAGCTTTCTTT.

In its sample, this clone was seen once. This chain links TRBV27 with TRBJ1-1; D is uncertain. The CDR3 loop spans 13 amino acids. Germline V gives CDR1 MNHEY, CDR2 SMNVEV (reference sequence). The ends were cut back, 0 bases at V and 5 bases at J, with 7 bases in the middle. Here the CDR3 DNA reads TGTGCCAGCAGTTTATCGACATGGACTGAAGCTTTCTTT. This sequence encodes CASSLSTWTEAFF.

The CDR3: CASSPRGISYNEQFF. CDR3 sequence (DNA): TGTGCCAGCAGCCCACGGGGGATCTCCTACAATGAGCAGTTCTTC. The V call is TRBV7-9, the J call TRBJ2-1; D is possibly TRBD2 (6 bases). There are 15 residues in the CDR3. V lost 5 bases and J lost 0, with 11 bases in between. Per the germline V gene, CDR1 is SEHNR and CDR2 is FQNEAQ (reference sequence).